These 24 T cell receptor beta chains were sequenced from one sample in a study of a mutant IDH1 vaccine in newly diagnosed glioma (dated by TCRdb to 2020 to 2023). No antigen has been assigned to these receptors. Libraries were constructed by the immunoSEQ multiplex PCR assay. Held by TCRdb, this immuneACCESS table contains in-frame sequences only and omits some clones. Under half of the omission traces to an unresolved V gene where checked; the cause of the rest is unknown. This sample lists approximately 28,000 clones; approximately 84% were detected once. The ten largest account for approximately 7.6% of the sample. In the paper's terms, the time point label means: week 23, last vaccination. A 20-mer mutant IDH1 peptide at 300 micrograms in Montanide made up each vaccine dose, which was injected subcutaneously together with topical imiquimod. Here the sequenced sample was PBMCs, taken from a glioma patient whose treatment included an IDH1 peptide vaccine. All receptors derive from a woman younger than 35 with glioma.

The CDR3 DNA is TGTGCCAGCAGTGGGACTAGCGGGAACCAAGAGACCCAGTACTTC. Amino acids: CASSGTSGNQETQYF. The J gene is TRBJ2-5, the V gene TRBV25-1, with TRBD2 identical over 12 bases. J lost 0 bases, V lost 4 bases, and 0 bases had no gene match. Germline CDR1 MGHDK, CDR2 SYGVNS. The CDR3 has 15 amino acids.

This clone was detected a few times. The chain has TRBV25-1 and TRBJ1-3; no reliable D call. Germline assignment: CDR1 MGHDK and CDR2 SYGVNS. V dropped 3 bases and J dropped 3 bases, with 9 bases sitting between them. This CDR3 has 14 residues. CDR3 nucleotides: TGTGCCAGCAGTGAGGCGGGGAATGGAAACACCATATATTTT. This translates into CASSEAGNGNTIYF.

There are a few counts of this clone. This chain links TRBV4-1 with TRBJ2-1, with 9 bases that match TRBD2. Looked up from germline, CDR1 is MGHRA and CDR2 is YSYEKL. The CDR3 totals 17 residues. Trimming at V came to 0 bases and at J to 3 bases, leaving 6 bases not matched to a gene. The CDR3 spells CASSQDIDSGSYNEQFF. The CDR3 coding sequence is TGCGCCAGCAGCCAAGATATAGATAGCGGGAGCTACAATGAGCAGTTCTTC.

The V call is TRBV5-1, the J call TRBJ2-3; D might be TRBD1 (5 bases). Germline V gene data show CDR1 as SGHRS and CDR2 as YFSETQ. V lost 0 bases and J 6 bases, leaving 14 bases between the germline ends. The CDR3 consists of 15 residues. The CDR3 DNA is TGCGCCAGCAGCTTGGCTGCCAGGGATCAGGATACGCAGTATTTT. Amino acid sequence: CASSLAARDQDTQYF.

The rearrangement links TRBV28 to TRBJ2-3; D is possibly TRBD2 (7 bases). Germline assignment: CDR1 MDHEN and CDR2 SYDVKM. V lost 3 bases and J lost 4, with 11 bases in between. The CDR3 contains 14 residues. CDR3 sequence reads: CASSFGGGPDTQYF. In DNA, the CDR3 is TGTGCCAGCAGTTTTGGGGGGGGCCCAGATACGCAGTATTTT.

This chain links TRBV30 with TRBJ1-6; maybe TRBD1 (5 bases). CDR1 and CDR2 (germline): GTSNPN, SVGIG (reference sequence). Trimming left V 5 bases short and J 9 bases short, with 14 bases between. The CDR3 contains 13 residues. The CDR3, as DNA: TGTGCCTGGTCCGGGGGAGCAGGTTCACCCCTCCACTTT. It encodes CAWSGGAGSPLHF.

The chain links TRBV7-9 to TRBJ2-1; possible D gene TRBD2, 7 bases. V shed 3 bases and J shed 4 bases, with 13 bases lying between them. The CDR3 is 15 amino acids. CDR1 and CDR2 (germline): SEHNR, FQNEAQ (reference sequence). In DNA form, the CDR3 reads TGTGCCAGCAGCTTCTCGGGAGGACAGTACAATGAGCAGTTCTTC. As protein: CASSFSGGQYNEQFF.

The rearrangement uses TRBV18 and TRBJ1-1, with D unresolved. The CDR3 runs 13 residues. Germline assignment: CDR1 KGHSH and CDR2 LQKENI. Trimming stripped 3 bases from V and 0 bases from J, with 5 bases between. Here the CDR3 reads CASSPPMNTEAFF. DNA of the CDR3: TGTGCCAGCTCACCTCCGATGAACACTGAAGCTTTCTTT.

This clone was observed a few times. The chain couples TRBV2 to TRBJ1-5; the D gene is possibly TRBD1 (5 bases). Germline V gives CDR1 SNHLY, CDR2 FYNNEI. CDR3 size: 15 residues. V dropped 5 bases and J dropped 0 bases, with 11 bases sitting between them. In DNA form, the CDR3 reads TGTGCCAGCAGTCCCGGGACGGTTAGCAATCAGCCCCAGCATTTT. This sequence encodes CASSPGTVSNQPQHF.

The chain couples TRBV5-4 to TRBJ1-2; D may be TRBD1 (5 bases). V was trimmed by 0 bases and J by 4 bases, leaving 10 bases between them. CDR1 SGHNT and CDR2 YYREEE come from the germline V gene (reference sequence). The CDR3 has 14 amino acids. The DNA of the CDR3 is TGTGCCAGCAGCTTGGATGCAGGGCTCTATGGCTACACCTTC. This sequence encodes CASSLDAGLYGYTF. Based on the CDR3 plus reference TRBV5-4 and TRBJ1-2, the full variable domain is ETGVTQSPTHLIKTRGQQVTLRCSSQSGHNTVSWYQQALGQGPQFIFQYYREEENGRGNFPPRFSGLQFPNYSSELNVNALELDDSALYLCASSLDAGLYGYTFGSGTRLTVV.

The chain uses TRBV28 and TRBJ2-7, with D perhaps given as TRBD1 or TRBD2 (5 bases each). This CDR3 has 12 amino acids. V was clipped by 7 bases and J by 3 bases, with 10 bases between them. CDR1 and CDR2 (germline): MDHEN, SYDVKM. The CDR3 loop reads CASTLGDYEQYF. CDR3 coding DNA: TGTGCCAGCACACTAGGGGACTACGAGCAGTACTTC.

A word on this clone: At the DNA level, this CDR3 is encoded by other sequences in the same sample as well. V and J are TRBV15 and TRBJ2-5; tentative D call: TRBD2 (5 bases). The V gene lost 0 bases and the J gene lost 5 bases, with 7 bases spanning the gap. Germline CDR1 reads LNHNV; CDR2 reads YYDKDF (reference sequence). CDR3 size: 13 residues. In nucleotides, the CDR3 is TGTGCCACCAGCAGAGATCCGGGGGAGACCCAGTACTTC. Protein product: CATSRDPGETQYF. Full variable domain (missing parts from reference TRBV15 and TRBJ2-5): DAMVIQNPRYQVTQFGKPVTLSCSQTLNHNVMYWYQQKSSQAPKLLFHYYDKDFNNEADTPDNFQSRRPNTSFCFLDIRSPGLGDTAMYLCATSRDPGETQYFGPGTRLLVL.

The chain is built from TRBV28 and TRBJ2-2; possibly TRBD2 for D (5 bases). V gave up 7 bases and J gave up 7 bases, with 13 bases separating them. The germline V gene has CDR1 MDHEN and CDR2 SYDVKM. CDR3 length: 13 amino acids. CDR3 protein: CASMRPRGGELFF. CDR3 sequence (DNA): TGTGCCAGCATGCGTCCTCGGGGCGGGGAGCTGTTTTTT.

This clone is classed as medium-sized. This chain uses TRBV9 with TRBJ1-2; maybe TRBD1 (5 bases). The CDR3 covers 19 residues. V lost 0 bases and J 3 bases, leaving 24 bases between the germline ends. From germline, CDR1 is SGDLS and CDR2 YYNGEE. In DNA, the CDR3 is TGTGCCAGCAGCGTAGCTAAGGTGTCGGAGGGGCGAACTCACTATGGCTACACCTTC. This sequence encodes CASSVAKVSEGRTHYGYTF. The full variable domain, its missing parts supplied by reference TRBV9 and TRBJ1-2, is DSGVTQTPKHLITATGQRVTLRCSPRSGDLSVYWYQQSLDQGLQFLIQYYNGEERAKGNILERFSAQQFPDLHSELNLSSLELGDSALYFCASSVAKVSEGRTHYGYTFGSGTRLTVV.

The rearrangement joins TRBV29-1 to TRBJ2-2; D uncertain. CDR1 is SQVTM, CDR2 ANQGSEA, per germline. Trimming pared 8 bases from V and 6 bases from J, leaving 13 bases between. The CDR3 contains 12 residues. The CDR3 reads CSLKLGSGELFF. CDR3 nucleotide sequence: TGCAGCCTTAAATTGGGTTCCGGGGAGCTGTTTTTT.

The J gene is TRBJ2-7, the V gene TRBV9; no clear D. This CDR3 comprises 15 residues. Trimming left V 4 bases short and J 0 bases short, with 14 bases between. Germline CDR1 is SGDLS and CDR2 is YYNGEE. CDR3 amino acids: CASSPLGQHSYEQYF. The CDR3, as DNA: TGTGCCAGCAGCCCCCTAGGGCAGCACTCCTACGAGCAGTACTTC.

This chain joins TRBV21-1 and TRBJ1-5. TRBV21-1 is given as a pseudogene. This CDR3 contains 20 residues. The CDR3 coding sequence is TGTGCCAGCAGCAAAGGGCCCCTCGGCAGGATGGGGGGTTATGATCAGCCCCAGCATTTT. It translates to CASSKGPLGRMGGYDQPQHF.

The CDR3, as DNA: TGCGCCAGCAGCGCACAGGGGGAAGGCTACACCTTC. Translation gives CASSAQGEGYTF. The chain has TRBV5-1 and TRBJ1-2, with 8 positions matching TRBD1. The CDR3 length is 12 residues. CDR1 and CDR2 (germline): SGHRS, YFSETQ. V gave up 4 bases and J gave up 8 bases; unmatched junction bases: 4.

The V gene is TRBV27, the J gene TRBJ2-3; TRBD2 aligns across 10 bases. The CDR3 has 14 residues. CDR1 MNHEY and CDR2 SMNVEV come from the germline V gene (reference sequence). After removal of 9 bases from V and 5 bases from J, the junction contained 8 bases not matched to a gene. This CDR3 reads CASGALAGRDTQYF. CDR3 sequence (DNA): TGTGCCAGTGGGGCACTAGCGGGGAGAGATACGCAGTATTTT.

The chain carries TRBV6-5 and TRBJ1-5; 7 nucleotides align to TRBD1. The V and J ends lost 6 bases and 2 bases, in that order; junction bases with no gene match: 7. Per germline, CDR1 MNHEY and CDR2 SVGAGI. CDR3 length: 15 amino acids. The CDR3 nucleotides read TGTGCCAGCAGGTTAGCTACAGGGGGCAATCAGCCCCAGCATTTT. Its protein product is CASRLATGGNQPQHF.

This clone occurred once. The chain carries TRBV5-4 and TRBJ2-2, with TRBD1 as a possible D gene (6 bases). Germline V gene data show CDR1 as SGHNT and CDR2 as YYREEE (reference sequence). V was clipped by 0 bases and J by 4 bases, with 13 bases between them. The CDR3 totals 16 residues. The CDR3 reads CASSLDREFRTGELFF. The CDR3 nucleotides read TGTGCCAGCAGCTTGGACAGGGAATTTCGCACCGGGGAGCTGTTTTTT.

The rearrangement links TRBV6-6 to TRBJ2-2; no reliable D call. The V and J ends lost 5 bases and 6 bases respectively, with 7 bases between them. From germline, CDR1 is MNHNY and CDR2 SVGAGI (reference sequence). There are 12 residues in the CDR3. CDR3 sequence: CASSLSPGELFF. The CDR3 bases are TGTGCCAGCAGTCTCAGCCCCGGGGAGCTGTTTTTT.

The CDR3 here is CACGGVGANVLTF. The CDR3 coding sequence is TGTGCCTGCGGAGGGGTCGGGGCCAACGTCCTGACTTTC. The V gene is TRBV30, the J gene TRBJ2-6; D is possibly TRBD2 (6 bases). The CDR3 runs to 13 residues. Germline loops: CDR1 GTSNPN, CDR2 SVGIG (reference sequence). Trimming pared 6 bases from V and 4 bases from J, leaving 10 bases between. The full variable domain, in which reference TRBV30 and TRBJ2-6 provide the parts outside the CDR3, is SQTIHQWPATLVQPVGSPLSLECTVEGTSNPNLYWYRQAAGRGLQLLFYSVGIGQISSEVPQNLSASRPQDRQFILSSKKLLLSDSGFYLCACGGVGANVLTFGAGSRLTVL.

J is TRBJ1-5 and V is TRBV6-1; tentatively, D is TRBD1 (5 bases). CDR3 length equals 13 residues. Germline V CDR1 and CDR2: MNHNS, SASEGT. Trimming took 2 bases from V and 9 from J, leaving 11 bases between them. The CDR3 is CASSERGQRPQHF. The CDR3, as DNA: TGTGCCAGCAGTGAAAGGGGTCAACGGCCCCAGCATTTT.